Sequencing of this T cell receptor (beta chain) was carried out in a study of blood T cells in healthy people across ages (dated by TCRdb to between 2014 and 2016). Broadly, across the study: Template switching captured roughly one uniquely barcoded TCR beta cDNA molecule per two T cells in model experiments. To track age-related changes in TCR beta repertoire diversity, the study relied on deep sequencing normalized with unique cDNA molecular identifiers. The donors were divided into four age groups: young (average approximately 15 years), middle-aged (almost 40), aged (approximately 62) and long-lived (about 84). Donors of different ages were randomly distributed across sequencing lanes to avoid experimental bias. Using the same blood draw, the study looked at two additional independent replicas of 1 million unique cDNA reads for two donors, one aged 18 to 30 and the other aged 80 or older.

The full study reports these points: The long-lived group showed more naive CD4+ T cells, fewer expanded clones and increased TCR diversity than the aged group, suggesting age selection. Donor CMV infection status was unknown, potentially confounding age-related changes in expanded clonotypes. Observed TCR beta diversity correlated strongly with the percentage of naive T cells measured by flow cytometry. Observed TCR beta diversity per million T cells fell roughly linearly with age, and a significant reduction was already apparent by age approximately 41. Estimates of total diversity based on one million sequenced T cells were considered lower bounds and underestimates. Bulk unsorted PBMC profiling prevented conclusive comparison of naive and antigen-experienced compartments.

Donors were around 37 systemically healthy Caucasian individuals from Russia aged roughly 6 to 95 years. Each donor gave approximately 10 milliliters of peripheral blood, collected into EDTA-treated Vacutainer tubes. Ficoll-Paque density-gradient centrifugation was used to isolate PBMCs, with at least 6.5 million obtained per sample. Total RNA was extracted from PBMCs with Trizol reagent, with at least 5 micrograms obtained per sample. For every donor, an aliquot of PBMCs went through flow cytometry to measure the percentages of naive CD45RAhigh/CD27high T cells. The cysteine opens and the phenylalanine closes a CDR3 of 14 amino acids. Only the CDR3 DNA is retained, 42 bases long and in frame from the first base. As encoded in the germline V gene, CDR1 is LGHNA while CDR2 is YSLEER. V drops 0 bases and J drops 2 bases, leaving 6 bases in between. In regard to this clonotype: Its antigen is currently not known. The record has no base qualities; no much larger clone is one base away.

Libraries were made using 5' RACE. For sequencing, an Illumina HiSeq 2500 was employed. A second roughly 7 to 11 cycle PCR used a sample-barcoded 5' primer and a J-beta primer mix. Each TCR beta cDNA molecule received a unique molecular identifier from a template-switch 5' adaptor carrying 12 random nucleotides. At least 3 million CDR3-containing paired-end reads were obtained from each sample. First-strand cDNA was synthesized from all RNA with the Mint cDNA synthesis kit, primed by a TRBC-specific oligonucleotide. Following uracil-DNA glycosylase treatment, a first 18-cycle PCR with universal primers M1SS and BC2_uni_R was performed on all cDNA. As for the authors' bioinformatics: For normalization, 1 million high-quality reads, each with a distinct molecular identifier, were randomly selected from each sample. Reads with shared molecular identifiers were discarded instead of being binned into consensus sequences. CDR3 identification, clonotype clustering and error correction used MiTCR with a Q25 quality threshold and the strictest error-elimination algorithm. A nonparametric unseen species model with Euler transformation was used to estimate lower-bound total TCR beta diversity. Using fastp at Q25 and MiXCR, TCRdb reprocessed the public reads and kept productive beta chains. Identical CDR3 protein sequences are pooled into one entry, listed with their most common genes and DNA. The V and J calls were not made by the authors but by TCRdb's processing. The sample yields a few hundred thousand distinct CDR3 sequences; 45% to 65% were counted once. The ten largest make up around 50% of the sample.

The TCR comes from a man in his sixties in good health. The sample taken for sequencing was blood. Recombination linked TRBV4-3 to TRBJ2-3, with no confident D gene call. CDR3 loop: CASSQERPTDTQYF. The sequenced DNA is TGCGCCAGCAGCCAAGAGCGGCCCACAGATACGCAGTATTTT.